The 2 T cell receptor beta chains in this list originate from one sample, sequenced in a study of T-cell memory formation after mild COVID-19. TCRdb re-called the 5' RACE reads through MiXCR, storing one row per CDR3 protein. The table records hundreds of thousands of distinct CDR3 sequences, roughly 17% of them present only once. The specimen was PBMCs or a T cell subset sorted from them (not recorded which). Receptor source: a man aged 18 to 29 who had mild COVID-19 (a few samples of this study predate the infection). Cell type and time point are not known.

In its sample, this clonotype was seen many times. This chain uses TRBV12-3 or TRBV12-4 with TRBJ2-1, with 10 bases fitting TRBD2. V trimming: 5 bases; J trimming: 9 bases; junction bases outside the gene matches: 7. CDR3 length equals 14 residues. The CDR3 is CASSPRTSGGEQFF. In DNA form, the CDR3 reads TGTGCCAGCAGTCCTAGGACTAGCGGAGGTGAGCAGTTCTTC.

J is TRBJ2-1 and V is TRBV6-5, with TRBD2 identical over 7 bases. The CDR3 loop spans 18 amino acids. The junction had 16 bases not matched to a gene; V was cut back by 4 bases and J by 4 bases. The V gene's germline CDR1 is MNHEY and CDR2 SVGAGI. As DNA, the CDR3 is TGTGCCAGCAGTTTTTCCCCCAGTGCGGGGGACTTTTACAATGAGCAGTTCTTC. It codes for CASSFSPSAGDFYNEQFF.